The T cell receptor (beta chain) described here comes from a study of cytomegalovirus exposure and HLA in healthy donors. Profiling relied on immunoSEQ multiplex PCR, and the TCRdb table lists in-frame clones only, not all of them. The sample holds about 160,000 clones, roughly 86% seen once. Germline CDR1 is KGHSH and CDR2 is LQKENI. V was trimmed by 3 bases and J by 0 bases, leaving 15 bases between them. The CDR3 is 17 residues long. This TCR was sampled from a woman between 18 and 29 years old in good health and CMV-seropositive. What was sequenced was PBMCs. The J gene is TRBJ1-3, the V gene TRBV18; D is perhaps TRBD1 (6 bases). CDR3 nucleotides: TGTGCCAGCTCACCTCCCGACAGGACCATCTCTGGAAACACCATATATTTT. It is translated as CASSPPDRTISGNTIYF.